This TCR beta chain was obtained from a study of response to subunit inactivated influenza vaccine. Concerning this clonotype: Its target is not known.

The junction had 12 bases not matched to a gene; V was cut back by 5 bases and J by 5 bases. This CDR3 has 16 residues. Germline CDR1 SNHLY, CDR2 FYNNEI. Study outcomes and limitations: Seasonal influenza vaccination, on each occasion, was suggested by the authors to recruit few new T cells.

TCRdb ran MiXCR on the RT-PCR reads and lists one entry per CDR3 protein. The sample holds under 950,000 distinct CDR3 sequences, approximately 22% seen once. This TCR came from a man between 45 and 60 years old who received an inactivated influenza vaccine. This chain joins TRBV2 and TRBJ2-5, with TRBD1 matching 9 bases. The starting material was PBMCs from blood, obtained approximately 5 days after vaccination. The CDR3 bases are TGTGCCAGCAGTTTTCACCCGGGACAGGGTAGGGAGACCCAGTACTTC. Translated: CASSFHPGQGRETQYF.